This TCR beta chain appears in the sequencing data of a study of cytomegalovirus exposure and HLA in healthy donors. Study-level points and caveats: Reports credit the classifier with highly specific, highly sensitive diagnosis of cytomegalovirus status. Later on, a genetic analysis was performed. It linked a missense variant in DCLRE1C with V- and J-gene trimming of TCR beta. An Asian-associated ancestry cluster reportedly showed fewer N-insertions than the roughly 670-donor mean in a later analysis.

Germline V CDR1 and CDR2: MGHRA, YSYEKL. Trimming pared 3 bases from V and 7 bases from J, leaving 9 bases between. This CDR3 has 12 amino acids. The PCR ran on 60 Vbeta and 13 Jbeta primers. The data were produced by immunoSEQ multiplex PCR, yet TCRdb's version contains in-frame clones alone and is incomplete. The sample holds around 60,000 clones. Concerning this clone itself: What it recognizes is unknown.

Sample: PBMCs. The chain joins TRBV4-1 to TRBJ2-5, with unresolved D. This TCR was recovered from a man younger than 45 in good health and CMV-seropositive. In DNA, the CDR3 is TGCGCCAGCAGCCACCTCTCTTCGACCCAGTACTTC. As protein: CASSHLSSTQYF.